Shown below are 10 T cell receptor beta chains from a single sample sequenced in a study of memory B cells and T cells in multiple sclerosis. Here immunoSEQ multiplex PCR was the method, and the copy in TCRdb shows in-frame clones only, minus some. This sample has fewer than 40,000 clones, with 86% found just once. Stimulus-free culture yielded autoproliferating CFSE-dim and non-proliferating CFSE-high T cells, each sequenced separately. Replicate wells were pooled after six to seven days of stimulus-free culture of about 47 million CFSE-labeled PBMCs. Their antigens are not known. Sequenced sample: PBMCs from blood kept in culture. The receptors come from a human donor with multiple sclerosis.

This sequence joins TRBV4-1 and TRBJ1-1, with unresolved D. V lost 2 bases and J 5 bases, leaving 9 bases between the germline ends. Germline CDR1 MGHRA, CDR2 YSYEKL. The CDR3 covers 13 residues. The CDR3 is CASSQRSGTEAFF. The CDR3 DNA is TGCGCCAGCAGCCAACGAAGCGGGACTGAAGCTTTCTTT.

V is TRBV6-5 and J is TRBJ1-2; maybe TRBD1 (5 bases). This CDR3 spans 14 amino acids. Trimming took 3 bases from V and 4 from J, leaving 12 bases between them. Germline V gene data show CDR1 as MNHEY and CDR2 as SVGAGI. As DNA, the CDR3 is TGTGCCAGCAGTTATTGGGGGAGCGGCTATGGCTACACCTTC. It encodes CASSYWGSGYGYTF.

J is TRBJ2-5 and V is TRBV9; 7 bases are a match to TRBD1. Germline CDR1 is SGDLS and CDR2 is YYNGEE. The CDR3 loop spans 14 amino acids. The V and J ends lost 3 bases and 1 base, in that order; junction bases with no gene match: 3. The DNA for the CDR3 is TGTGCCAGCAGCGATTACAGGGGCCAAGAGACCCAGTACTTC. This gives the protein CASSDYRGQETQYF.

The CDR3 DNA reads as TGTGCCAACTTGTACCGCATGAACACTGAAGCTTTCTTT. This gives the protein CANLYRMNTEAFF. The V gene is TRBV2, the J gene TRBJ1-1; no clear D gene. Germline V gene data show CDR1 as SNHLY and CDR2 as FYNNEI. CDR3 length equals 13 residues. V was trimmed by 10 bases and J by 0 bases, leaving 12 bases between them. Full variable domain (remainder filled in from reference TRBV2 and TRBJ1-1): EPEVTQTPSHQVTQMGQEVILRCVPISNHLYFYWYRQILGQKVEFLVSFYNNEISEKSEIFDDQFSVERPDGSNFTLKIRSTKLEDSAMYFCANLYRMNTEAFFGQGTRLTVV.

The chain combines TRBV6-6 with TRBJ1-4; D might be TRBD1 (5 bases). Trimming took off 3 bases at V and 4 bases at J, with 9 bases between the two ends. CDR1 is MNHNY, CDR2 SVGAGI, per germline (reference sequence). This CDR3 spans 14 amino acids. CDR3 in amino acids: CASSYRGLNEKLFF. In DNA, the CDR3 is TGTGCCAGCAGTTATAGGGGCCTTAATGAAAAACTGTTTTTT.

Only one count was recorded for this clone. The CDR3 protein is CASRDFATEAFF. CDR3 coding DNA: TGTGCCAGTAGGGACTTCGCCACTGAAGCTTTCTTT. The rearrangement uses TRBV19 and TRBJ1-1, with D hard to call. There are 12 residues in the CDR3. The germline V gene has CDR1 LNHDA and CDR2 SQIVND (reference sequence). V dropped 6 bases and J dropped 4 bases, with 9 bases sitting between them.

The rearrangement uses TRBV4-1 and TRBJ2-1; TRBD2 might be the D (5 bases). Germline values: CDR1 MGHRA, CDR2 YSYEKL. This CDR3 contains 13 residues. V lost 2 bases and J lost 5, with 7 bases in between. DNA for the CDR3: TGCGCCAGCAGCCAACAAGCGGACAATGAGCAGTTCTTC. Translating it yields CASSQQADNEQFF.

The chain couples TRBV11-2 to TRBJ1-6; D gene ambiguous. Trimming left V 1 base short and J 8 bases short, with 15 bases between. The CDR3 is 16 amino acids. Germline CDR1 and CDR2: SGHAT and FQNNGV. CDR3 in amino acids: CASSLVKFREYSPLHF. The CDR3 DNA sequence: TGTGCCAGCAGCTTAGTTAAATTCCGGGAGTATTCACCCCTCCACTTT.

The CDR3: CASSPRGISTDTQYF. CDR3 bases: TGTGCCAGTAGTCCCCGGGGTATCAGCACAGATACGCAGTATTTT. The rearrangement uses TRBV19 and TRBJ2-3; D may be TRBD2 (5 bases). The length of the CDR3 is 15 residues. The germline gives CDR1 LNHDA, CDR2 SQIVND (reference sequence). V was cut by 5 bases and J by 0 bases, with 12 bases left in between.

This clone was observed a few times. The chain couples TRBV2 to TRBJ1-1; 7 nucleotides agree with TRBD1. The V segment lost 7 bases and the J segment 3 bases; nucleotides outside the gene matches: 5. Per germline, CDR1 SNHLY and CDR2 FYNNEI. CDR3 length equals 13 residues. The CDR3 region is CASTADRDTEAFF. The CDR3 DNA reads as TGTGCCAGCACCGCCGACAGGGACACTGAAGCTTTCTTT.